This paragraph reports one T cell receptor (beta chain). Its antigen is unknown. PCR amplification relied on 60 Vbeta primers (plus 13 Jbeta primers). Data came from immunoSEQ multiplex PCR; TCRdb stores just in-frame clones and leaves some out. The sample records roughly 200,000 clones, roughly 80% being singletons. The sample originates from a study of cytomegalovirus exposure and HLA in healthy donors. With 3 bases removed from V and 7 bases from J, the gap between germline ends came to 15 bases. This CDR3 is built from 14 residues. Germline V gene sequence: CDR1 LNHDA, CDR2 SQIVND (reference sequence). Broader study findings: Relative to equally common others, HLA-associated TCR beta chains showed greater clonal expansion in a later analysis. Solely CMV serostatus was available to characterize immune exposure. Reported results showed that the classifier diagnosed cytomegalovirus status with high specificity and sensitivity.

The source is a woman aged 25 to 39 in good health and CMV-seronegative. The sample comprised PBMCs. The chain links TRBV19 to TRBJ1-1; perhaps TRBD1 as D (5 bases). The CDR3 loop reads CASSMQGGRSEAFF. As DNA, the CDR3 is TGTGCCAGTAGTATGCAGGGTGGTAGAAGTGAAGCTTTCTTT. Complete variable domain (other parts from reference TRBV19 and TRBJ1-1): DGGITQSPKYLFRKEGQNVTLSCEQNLNHDAMYWYRQDPGQGLRLIYYSQIVNDFQKGDIAEGYSVSREKKESFPLTVTSAQKNPTAFYLCASSMQGGRSEAFFGQGTRLTVV.